Shown below are 11 T cell receptor beta chains from a single sample sequenced in a study of post-analysis software for immune sequencing data. Unique molecular identifiers were present in the TCR beta cDNA libraries. MiXCR, run by TCRdb on the PCR reads, gives a single entry per CDR3 protein. Among over 150,000 distinct CDR3 sequences, roughly 35% were seen once, and the ten largest hold under 30%. The source material was blood, sampled after autologous hematopoietic stem cell transplantation. These receptors all come from a girl aged 5-17 years with multiple sclerosis.

This chain connects TRBV9 to TRBJ2-1, with unresolved D. The CDR3 length is 15 residues. V dropped 0 bases and J dropped 1 base, with 8 bases sitting between them. Germline V CDR1 and CDR2: SGDLS, YYNGEE. The CDR3 reads CASSVGAQSYNEQFF. CDR3 nucleotides: TGTGCCAGCAGCGTAGGGGCCCAGTCCTACAATGAGCAGTTCTTC.

This clonotype was picked up many times. The V call is TRBV28, the J call TRBJ2-7; 10 bases are a match to TRBD2. Germline V gives CDR1 MDHEN, CDR2 SYDVKM. The junction had 14 bases not matched to a gene; V was cut back by 6 bases and J by 6 bases. This CDR3 is 16 amino acids long. CDR3 protein: CASRTGGLAGGSEQYF. The CDR3 DNA reads as TGTGCCAGCAGAACGGGCGGGTTAGCGGGAGGAAGCGAGCAGTACTTC.

The rearrangement joins TRBV7-6 to TRBJ2-5, with D possibly called TRBD1 or TRBD2 (5 bases each). This CDR3 spans 14 amino acids. V was shortened by 1 base and J by 4 bases, with 10 bases between the two germline ends. The germline V gene encodes CDR1 SGHVS and CDR2 FNYEAQ. The CDR3 DNA follows: TGTGCCAGCAGCTTAGTATCGGGGCGAGAGACCCAGTACTTC. This gives the protein CASSLVSGRETQYF.

In the case of this clonotype: At one end, the junction sequence differs from germline, possibly due to a read error. This sequence joins TRBV25-1 and TRBJ2-3, with D uncertain. This CDR3 is 14 amino acids long. Germline V lookup: CDR1 MGHDK, CDR2 SYGVNS. The CDR3 protein is CASSALSGPDAQYF. CDR3 coding DNA: TGTGCCAGCAGTGCCCTTTCGGGCCCAGATGCGCAGTATTTT.

This clonotype was counted at least ten times. CDR3 sequence (DNA): TGTGCCAGCAGCTTAACTGGCAGGCGATCTCAAGAGACCCAGTACTTC. Translating it yields CASSLTGRRSQETQYF. The chain links TRBV7-3 to TRBJ2-5; no clear D. The CDR3 covers 16 residues. Germline CDR1 is SGHTA and CDR2 is FQGTGA. Trimming shortened V by 0 bases and J by 2 bases, and 13 bases separated the two germline ends.

The rearrangement joins TRBV2 to TRBJ2-5, with D possibly TRBD2 on 5 matching bases. V lost 9 bases and J lost 1, with 12 bases in between. This CDR3 is 13 amino acids long. Germline V CDR1 and CDR2: SNHLY, FYNNEI. The DNA for the CDR3 is TGTGCCAGTGAGAGGAGCGGCCAAGAGACCCAGTACTTC. This encodes CASERSGQETQYF.

This clonotype was counted a few times. This chain links TRBV6-2 or TRBV6-3 with TRBJ1-5, with unresolved D. V lost 4 bases, J lost 0 bases, and 10 bases lay in between. The CDR3 length is 15 residues. Germline CDR1 and CDR2: MNHEY and SVGEGT. The CDR3: CASSSRVFSNQPQHF. CDR3 in DNA: TGTGCCAGCAGTTCCCGGGTCTTTAGCAATCAGCCCCAGCATTTT.

This clonotype was seen a handful of times. The chain carries TRBV27 and TRBJ2-7; the match to TRBD1 covers 7 bases. The CDR3 length is 14 residues. V trimming: 6 bases; J trimming: 0 bases; junction bases outside the gene matches: 5. Germline CDR1 MNHEY, CDR2 SMNVEV (reference sequence). Written as DNA, the CDR3 is TGTGCCAGCAGCACGACAGGGAGCTCCTACGAGCAGTACTTC. The encoded protein is CASSTTGSSYEQYF.

The chain is built from TRBV7-3 and TRBJ2-2, with 10 bases aligning to TRBD1. Germline-derived CDR1 and CDR2 are SGHTA and FQGTGA. This CDR3 spans 17 amino acids. Trimming removed 5 bases from V and 5 bases from J; junction bases left unmatched: 11. As DNA, the CDR3 is TGTGCCAGCAGCCGGACAGGGGGATTGGAGCGTACCGGGGAGCTGTTTTTT. Translation gives CASSRTGGLERTGELFF.

V is TRBV19 and J is TRBJ2-7; D may correspond to TRBD1 or TRBD2 (5 bases each). Germline V CDR1 and CDR2: LNHDA, SQIVND (reference sequence). The CDR3 is 15 amino acids. V dropped 6 bases and J dropped 0 bases, with 15 bases sitting between them. The CDR3 reads CASRFDAGSSYEQYF. The CDR3 DNA sequence: TGTGCCAGTAGATTTGACGCAGGGAGCTCCTACGAGCAGTACTTC.

Note on this clonotype: The junction departs from germline at one end; a sequencing error may be responsible. J is TRBJ1-1 and V is TRBV12-3 or TRBV12-4; no clear D. This CDR3 is 14 amino acids long. The CDR3 region is CPSSFGLLGTEAFF. The DNA for the CDR3 is TGTCCCAGCAGTTTTGGGCTGTTGGGCACTGAAGCTTTCTTT.